These 22 T cell receptor beta chains were sequenced from one sample in a study of T cells in Graves' hyperthyroidism and ophthalmopathy. The source material, RNA transcripts, was used to amplify TCR beta CDR3 regions. RT-PCR in the first round (using the HTBI primer set) targeted the TCR CDR3. TCRdb reprocessed the multiplex PCR reads with MiXCR, giving one entry per CDR3 protein. The sample shows about 540,000 distinct CDR3 sequences, around 45% of them seen only once. The sequencing sample was made of peripheral blood or thyroid tissue (not recorded which). These TCRs come from a woman aged 18-30 years with Graves' hyperthyroidism.

This chain joins TRBV20-1 and TRBJ2-2; weak D call: TRBD1 (7 bases). CDR1 and CDR2 (germline): DFQATT, SNEGSKA (reference sequence). The CDR3 is 15 amino acids. V was pared by 4 bases and J by 1 base, with 13 bases between. CDR3 loop: CSANRQGGNTGELFF. The CDR3 bases are TGCAGTGCTAATCGACAGGGAGGGAACACCGGGGAGCTGTTTTTT.

The sample holds many counts of this clonotype. V usage is TRBV15 and J usage is TRBJ2-7; 9 nucleotides align to TRBD1. With 5 bases clipped from V and 2 bases from J, the junction kept 4 bases outside the gene matches. CDR3 length equals 14 residues. Germline CDR1 LNHNV, CDR2 YYDKDF (reference sequence). CDR3 coding DNA: TGTGCCACCAGCCCCAGACAGGGGGCCTACGAGCAGTACTTC. This codes for CATSPRQGAYEQYF.

The gene calls are TRBV2 and TRBJ1-2; 8 bases are a match to TRBD1. CDR1 SNHLY and CDR2 FYNNEI come from the germline V gene. V shed 7 bases, J shed 7 bases, and the junction held 5 bases outside the gene matches. CDR3 length: 12 amino acids. The CDR3 nucleotides read TGTGCCAGCATCAAGACAGGGGTTGGCTACACCTTC. This codes for CASIKTGVGYTF.

The genes are TRBV12-5 and TRBJ2-2; TRBD1 matches at 12 bases. Germline lookup yields CDR1 LGHNT and CDR2 FRNRAP. The CDR3 sequence is 14 residues long. J was trimmed by 6 bases and V by 8 bases; bases with no gene match: 4. The CDR3 loop is CASTGQGAAGELFF. CDR3 bases: TGTGCTAGTACGGGACAGGGGGCCGCCGGGGAGCTGTTTTTT.

About this clonotype itself: A much more abundant neighbour one base away suggests this may be a read error. The chain is built from TRBV10-3 and TRBJ2-7; 10 bases agree with TRBD1. The germline gives CDR1 ENHRY, CDR2 SYGVKD. This CDR3 is built from 13 residues. The CDR3 here is CASTGTGVPEQCF. In DNA form, the CDR3 reads TGTGCCAGCACCGGGACAGGGGTACCCGAGCAGTGCTTC.

This clonotype was seen many times. J is TRBJ1-1 and V is TRBV7-9; D is undetermined. The germline V gene encodes CDR1 SEHNR and CDR2 FQNEAQ (reference sequence). Between the trimmed V and J ends, which lost 3 bases and 6 bases, there was a span of 11 bases. This CDR3 is 13 amino acids long. This CDR3 is CASSFLDFPEAFF. The CDR3 DNA follows: TGTGCCAGCAGCTTTTTGGACTTCCCTGAAGCTTTCTTT. The complete variable domain, with remaining parts taken from reference TRBV7-9 and TRBJ1-1, reads DTGVSQNPRHKITKRGQNVTFRCDPISEHNRLYWYRQTLGQGPEFLTYFQNEAQLEKSRLLSDRFSAERPKGSFSTLEIQRTEQGDSAMYLCASSFLDFPEAFFGQGTRLTVV.

V and J are TRBV29-1 and TRBJ1-1, with unresolved D. Germline V gives CDR1 SQVTM, CDR2 ANQGSEA. The CDR3 runs 13 residues. Trimming cost V 5 bases and J 3 bases, with 13 bases left between them. CDR3 protein: CSVSPGGDTEAFF. The CDR3 nucleotides are TGCAGCGTTTCCCCCGGTGGGGACACTGAAGCTTTCTTT.

J is TRBJ2-6 and V is TRBV20-1; 9 positions agree with TRBD2. This CDR3 is 13 amino acids long. V dropped 6 bases and J dropped 11; count of bases not matched to a gene: 8. Germline values: CDR1 DFQATT, CDR2 SNEGSKA (reference sequence). The CDR3 DNA is TGCAGTGCCGAAGCGGGGGGAGCCTACGTCCTGACTTTC. It specifies CSAEAGGAYVLTF.

In its sample, this clonotype was seen many times. The rearrangement links TRBV19 to TRBJ1-5; no clear D. Trimming left V 5 bases short and J 0 bases short, with 20 bases between. Germline V CDR1 and CDR2: LNHDA, SQIVND (reference sequence). The CDR3 is made up of 18 amino acids. CDR3 protein: CASSPRGWSQFSNQPQHF. The CDR3 coding sequence is TGTGCCAGTAGTCCACGTGGGTGGAGCCAATTTAGCAATCAGCCCCAGCATTTT.

V is TRBV29-1 and J is TRBJ2-2; the D gene could be TRBD1 or TRBD2 (5 bases each). Trimming pared 2 bases from V and 1 base from J, leaving 11 bases between. The CDR3 runs 15 residues. The germline V gene has CDR1 SQVTM and CDR2 ANQGSEA. The CDR3 spells CSVEPGQGNTGELFF. For the CDR3, the DNA is TGCAGCGTTGAACCGGGGCAGGGGAACACCGGGGAGCTGTTTTTT.

The chain employs TRBV7-2 and TRBJ1-3; D gene ambiguous. Between the trimmed V and J ends, which lost 5 bases and 4 bases, there was a span of 6 bases. Germline V gene lookup returns CDR1 SGHTA and CDR2 FQGNSA. The CDR3 has 12 residues. Here the CDR3 reads CASSQVGNTIYF. The CDR3 bases are TGTGCCAGCAGCCAAGTGGGAAACACCATATATTTT.

This clonotype was seen a handful of times. The rearrangement links TRBV29-1 to TRBJ1-5, with a tentative D call TRBD1 (5 bases). CDR3 length: 10 amino acids. V shed 6 bases and J shed 10 bases, with 10 bases lying between them. The V gene's germline CDR1 is SQVTM and CDR2 ANQGSEA. The CDR3 here is CSVGGDPQHF. In nucleotides, the CDR3 is TGCAGCGTGGGGGGGGATCCCCAGCATTTT.

Comment on this clonotype: A much larger clone differs from this one at a single base, so this may be a read error. The CDR3 nucleotides read TGTGCCGGCAGCTTGGAGACAGGGGGCGATGGCTACACCTTC. It is translated as CAGSLETGGDGYTF. This chain connects TRBV13 to TRBJ1-2; 10 nucleotides align to TRBD1. The CDR3 extends over 14 amino acids. Per germline, CDR1 PRHDT and CDR2 FYEKMQ (reference sequence). Looking up the rest from reference TRBV13 and TRBJ1-2 gives the full variable domain: AAGVIQSPRHLIKEKRETATLKCYPIPRHDTVYWYQQGPGQDPQFLISFYEKMQSDKGSIPDRFSAQQFSDYHSELNMSSLELGDSALYFCAGSLETGGDGYTFGSGTRLTVV.

The rearrangement joins TRBV29-1 to TRBJ2-7, with TRBD1 matching 9 bases. The CDR3 extends over 13 amino acids. V lost 7 bases, J lost 2 bases, and 6 bases stayed unmatched. Looked up from germline, CDR1 is SQVTM and CDR2 is ANQGSEA. This CDR3 reads CSARQGGPYEQYF. The CDR3, as DNA: TGCAGCGCTAGACAGGGGGGACCCTACGAGCAGTACTTC.

This clonotype appeared many times. The genes are TRBV6-6 and TRBJ1-4; D is possibly TRBD1 (6 bases). Trimming shortened V by 2 bases and J by 7 bases, and 11 bases separated the two germline ends. The length of the CDR3 is 14 residues. The germline gives CDR1 MNHNY, CDR2 SVGAGI (reference sequence). CDR3 sequence (DNA): TGTGCCAGCAGTTACGTCAGGGGTCCTGAAAAACTGTTTTTT. It translates to CASSYVRGPEKLFF.

This clonotype was seen ten or more times. This may be a read error, as it is one base from a much larger clone. The chain has TRBV20-1 and TRBJ2-7, with 9 bases matching TRBD2. The V gene's germline CDR1 is DFQATT and CDR2 SNEGSKA (reference sequence). The CDR3 runs to 13 residues. CDR3 region: CNAAGTSRNEQYF. CDR3 in DNA: TGCAATGCCGCCGGGACTAGCCGAAACGAGCAGTACTTC.

Comment on this clonotype: A much more abundant neighbour one base away suggests this may be a read error. The J gene is TRBJ1-4, the V gene TRBV7-2; D remains unclear. The CDR3 spans 14 residues. CDR1 and CDR2 from the germline V gene are SGHTA and FQGNSA. In DNA, the CDR3 is TGTGTCAGCAGCTTCGTGGCCACTAATGAAAAACTGTTTTTT. Amino acids: CVSSFVATNEKLFF. Full variable domain (outside the CDR3, taken from reference TRBV7-2 and TRBJ1-4): GAGVSQSPSNKVTEKGKDVELRCDPISGHTALYWYRQSLGQGLEFLIYFQGNSAPDKSGLPSDRFSAERTGGSVSTLTIQRTQQEDSAVYLCVSSFVATNEKLFFGSGTQLSVL.

Notes on this clonotype: The junction shows a germline mismatch at one end, possibly a read error. This chain uses TRBV24-1 with TRBJ2-7, with TRBD2 matching over 10 bases. CDR3 length: 16 amino acids. Germline assignment: CDR1 KGHDR and CDR2 SFDVKD. CDR3 in DNA: TGTACCACCACTGTGGGGAGGACTAGCGGCCCGGATGAGCAGTACTTC. Protein: CTTTVGRTSGPDEQYF.

This clonotype was seen a few times. The chain couples TRBV6-2 or TRBV6-3 to TRBJ2-7; 7 bases match TRBD2. The CDR3 covers 14 residues. V lost 6 bases, J lost 1 base, and 6 bases stayed unmatched. In germline, CDR1 is MNHEY, CDR2 SVGEGT. For the CDR3, the DNA is TGTGCCAGCAGGACAGCGGGGTTTTCCTACGAGCAGTACTTC. Its protein is CASRTAGFSYEQYF.

The rearrangement joins TRBV2 to TRBJ1-3, with a possible D match to TRBD1 (6 bases). Germline CDR1 reads SNHLY; CDR2 reads FYNNEI. There are 14 residues in the CDR3. Deletions cut 3 bases from V and 3 bases from J, with 9 bases between. DNA of the CDR3: TGTGCCAGCAGTGACGGGGGCTATGGAAACACCATATATTTT. This gives the protein CASSDGGYGNTIYF.

J is TRBJ2-7 and V is TRBV5-1, with TRBD1 matching over 10 bases. The V segment lost 0 bases and the J segment 4 bases; nucleotides outside the gene matches: 4. The CDR3 sequence is 15 residues long. CDR1 is SGHRS and CDR2 is YFSETQ in the germline V gene. In DNA form, the CDR3 reads TGCGCCAGCAGCTTGGGACAGGGGGCGGAGTACGAGCAGTACTTC. Translated: CASSLGQGAEYEQYF.

This clonotype was recorded many times. V gene TRBV2 combines with J gene TRBJ2-7, with D perhaps matching TRBD2 (7 bases). Trimming left V 3 bases short and J 3 bases short, with 15 bases between. CDR3 length: 15 residues. In germline, CDR1 is SNHLY, CDR2 FYNNEI. CDR3 bases: TGTGCCAGCAGTGATCAAGGGGGGGGGAACTACGAGCAGTACTTC. Encoded protein: CASSDQGGGNYEQYF. Full variable domain (remainder filled in from reference TRBV2 and TRBJ2-7): EPEVTQTPSHQVTQMGQEVILRCVPISNHLYFYWYRQILGQKVEFLVSFYNNEISEKSEIFDDQFSVERPDGSNFTLKIRSTKLEDSAMYFCASSDQGGGNYEQYFGPGTRLTVT.